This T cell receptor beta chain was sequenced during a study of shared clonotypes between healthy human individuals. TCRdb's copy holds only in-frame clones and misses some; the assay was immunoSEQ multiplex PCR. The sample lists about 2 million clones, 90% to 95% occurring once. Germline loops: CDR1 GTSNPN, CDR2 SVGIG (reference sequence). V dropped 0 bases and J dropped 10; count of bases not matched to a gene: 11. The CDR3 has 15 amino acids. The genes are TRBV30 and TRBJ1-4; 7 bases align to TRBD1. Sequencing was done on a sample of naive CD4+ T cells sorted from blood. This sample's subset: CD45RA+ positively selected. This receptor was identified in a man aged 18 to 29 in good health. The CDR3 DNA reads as TGTGCCTGGAGTGTAACTAGACAGGGTGGGGCAAAACTGTTTTTT. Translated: CAWSVTRQGGAKLFF.